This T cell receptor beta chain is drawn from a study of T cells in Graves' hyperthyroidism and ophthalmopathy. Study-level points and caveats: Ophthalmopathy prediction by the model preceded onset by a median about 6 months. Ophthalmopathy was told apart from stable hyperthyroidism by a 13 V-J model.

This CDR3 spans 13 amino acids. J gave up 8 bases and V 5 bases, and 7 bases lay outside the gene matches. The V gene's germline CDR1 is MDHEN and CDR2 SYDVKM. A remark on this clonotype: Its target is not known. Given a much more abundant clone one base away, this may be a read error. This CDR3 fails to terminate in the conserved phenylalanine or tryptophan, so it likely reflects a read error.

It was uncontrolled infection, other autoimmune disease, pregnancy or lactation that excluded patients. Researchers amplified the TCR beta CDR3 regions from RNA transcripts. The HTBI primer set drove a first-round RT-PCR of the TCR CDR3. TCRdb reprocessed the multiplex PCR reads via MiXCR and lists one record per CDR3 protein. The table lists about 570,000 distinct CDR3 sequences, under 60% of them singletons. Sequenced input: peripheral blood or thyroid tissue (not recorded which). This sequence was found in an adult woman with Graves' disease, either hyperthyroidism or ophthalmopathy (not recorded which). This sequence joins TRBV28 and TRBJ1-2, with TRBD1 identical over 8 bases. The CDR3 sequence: CASSVPGQEGYTL. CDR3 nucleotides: TGTGCCAGCAGTGTCCCGGGACAGGAAGGCTACACCCTC.